The clone carrying this T cell receptor (beta chain) was counted ten times or more. The antigen remains unidentified. TCRdb ran MiXCR on the multiplex PCR reads and lists one entry per CDR3 protein. The table shows 14,000 to 15,000 distinct CDR3 sequences, with roughly 50% occurring only once. This sample was taken from a study of breast tumors, draining lymph nodes, adjacent tissues. Whole-study results and caveats: The data were judged consistent with most tumor T cells coming from lymph node and expanding in tumor.

V was cut by 0 bases and J by 0 bases, with 8 bases left in between. This CDR3 is built from 15 residues. Germline V gene data show CDR1 as SGHRS and CDR2 as YFSETQ. This receptor was identified in a female donor with breast cancer. Some clones in this sample may be carry-over from other donors' samples. Sequenced input: tumor-adjacent breast tissue. The chain couples TRBV5-1 to TRBJ2-3; TRBD1 might be the D (6 bases). For the CDR3, the DNA is TGCGCCAGCAGCTTGGGGCAGGGGAGCACAGATACGCAGTATTTT. Its translation: CASSLGQGSTDTQYF.